These 10 T cell receptor beta chains came from one sample sequenced in a study of shared clonotypes between healthy human individuals. Profiling relied on immunoSEQ multiplex PCR, and the TCRdb table lists in-frame clones only, not all of them. Of some 650,000 clones detected, around 97% appear once; the ten largest clones hold around 0.057%. The sample was naive CD4+ T cells sorted from blood. Subset denoted: CD45RA+ positively selected. All receptors come from a woman aged 25 to 39 in good health.

This chain links TRBV6-5 with TRBJ1-1, with no clear D. V was trimmed by 10 bases and J by 7 bases, leaving 19 bases between them. This CDR3 region has 13 residues. From germline, CDR1 is MNHEY and CDR2 SVGAGI. CDR3 loop: CATVRTRAGEAFF. The DNA for the CDR3 is TGTGCCACGGTCCGTACAAGGGCGGGTGAAGCTTTCTTT.

The rearrangement joins TRBV27 to TRBJ2-5; D is uncertain. Deletions cut 5 bases from V and 2 bases from J, with 15 bases between. From germline, CDR1 is MNHEY and CDR2 SMNVEV (reference sequence). The length of the CDR3 is 15 residues. The CDR3 protein is CASSPKSKGQETQYF. The CDR3 nucleotides are TGTGCCAGCAGTCCAAAGTCGAAGGGACAAGAGACCCAGTACTTC.

The chain joins TRBV5-1 to TRBJ2-5; possible D gene TRBD2, 6 bases. V lost 4 bases and J 2 bases, leaving 18 bases between the germline ends. Germline assignment: CDR1 SGHRS and CDR2 YFSETQ. The CDR3 is made up of 16 amino acids. The CDR3 region has the DNA TGCGCCAGCAGCCAAGACGGGGGTTGGAAGCAAGAGACCCAGTACTTC. This sequence encodes CASSQDGGWKQETQYF. Full variable domain (outside the CDR3, taken from reference TRBV5-1 and TRBJ2-5): KAGVTQTPRYLIKTRGQQVTLSCSPISGHRSVSWYQQTPGQGLQFLFEYFSETQRNKGNFPGRFSGRQFSNSRSEMNVSTLELGDSALYLCASSQDGGWKQETQYFGPGTRLLVL.

This chain connects TRBV4-1 to TRBJ1-5; the match to TRBD1 covers 9 bases. V was clipped by 4 bases and J by 0 bases; unmatched bases: 10. Germline CDR1 reads MGHRA; CDR2 reads YSYEKL. The CDR3 consists of 18 residues. The CDR3 sequence: CASSRGWGQGDSNQPQHF. CDR3 coding DNA: TGCGCCAGCAGCCGAGGTTGGGGACAGGGTGATAGCAATCAGCCCCAGCATTTT.

The chain employs TRBV2 and TRBJ2-2, with TRBD1 matching over 8 bases. Germline CDR1 is SNHLY and CDR2 is FYNNEI. The CDR3 is 16 amino acids. V lost 4 bases to trimming and J lost 0 bases; unmatched junction nucleotides: 4. In nucleotides, the CDR3 is TGTGCCAGCAGTGGACAGGGGATACCGAACACCGGGGAGCTGTTTTTT. Translating gives CASSGQGIPNTGELFF.

This sequence joins TRBV5-1 and TRBJ2-4; TRBD1 matches at 7 bases. The CDR3 sequence is 16 residues long. The germline gives CDR1 SGHRS, CDR2 YFSETQ. J lost 0 bases, V lost 4 bases, and 7 bases had no gene match. The CDR3 region has the DNA TGCGCCAGCAGCCGTGGGACAGAGGTAGCCAAAAACATTCAGTACTTC. Amino acid sequence: CASSRGTEVAKNIQYF.

The rearrangement uses TRBV11-1 and TRBJ2-7; maybe TRBD1 (5 bases). V lost 7 bases, J lost 3 bases, and 10 bases lay in between. Looked up from germline, CDR1 is SGHAT and CDR2 is FQDESV (reference sequence). CDR3 length: 12 amino acids. Written as DNA, the CDR3 is TGTGCCAGCATCAACGACAGCTACGAGCAGTACTTC. Residues: CASINDSYEQYF.

The rearrangement links TRBV19 to TRBJ2-4, with 9 positions matching TRBD1. Per germline, CDR1 LNHDA and CDR2 SQIVND (reference sequence). Trimming took 3 bases from V and 6 from J; bases not matched to a gene: 9. CDR3 size: 16 residues. As DNA, the CDR3 is TGTGCCAGTAGTATCCTAACCGGGACAGGGACAAACATTCAGTACTTC. Translated, it gives CASSILTGTGTNIQYF.

This clone has just one count. The chain recombines TRBV2 with TRBJ1-1; 7 bases match TRBD1. The junction had 2 bases not matched to a gene; V was cut back by 6 bases and J by 4 bases. The length of the CDR3 is 12 residues. Germline V gene data show CDR1 as SNHLY and CDR2 as FYNNEI. In DNA form, the CDR3 reads TGTGCCAGCAGACACAGGGGCACTGAAGCTTTCTTT. It is translated as CASRHRGTEAFF.

The chain recombines TRBV28 with TRBJ2-5, with 11 nucleotides matching TRBD1. The better agreement between TRBJ2-7 and the DNA end casts doubt on the J call. Germline V lookup: CDR1 MDHEN, CDR2 SYDVKM. The CDR3 consists of 14 residues. CDR3 protein: CASRTGQGAYEQYF. Here the CDR3 DNA reads TGTGCCAGCAGAACGGGACAGGGGGCCTACGAGCAGTACTTC.